This T cell receptor (beta chain) was captured in a study of blood T cell repertoires in COVID-19. Original handling: Counts of nucleated cells, estimated from reference gene primer amplification, were obtained. Method: immunoSEQ multiplex PCR; TCRdb's copy keeps in-frame clones and lacks some. That table gives V, J and clone size, and the DNA gave D and trimming. Among roughly 200,000 clones listed, about 85% were seen once. Germline V gives CDR1 SGDLS, CDR2 YYNGEE. Trimming removed 0 bases from V and 4 bases from J, with 13 bases in between. The CDR3 consists of 16 residues. In terms of age and location, participants ranged from roughly 18 to 90 years and lived in about two dozen US areas.

J is TRBJ2-2 and V is TRBV9; a possible D gene is TRBD1 (5 bases). The sequencing input was PBMCs or T cells enriched from blood (not recorded which). This clonotype was obtained from a woman aged 30 to 39 who had recovered from COVID-19. The CDR3 coding sequence is TGTGCCAGCAGCGTAGGGGTTAGGGGCGGCACCGGGGAGCTGTTTTTT. This encodes CASSVGVRGGTGELFF. Full variable domain (remainder filled in from reference TRBV9 and TRBJ2-2): DSGVTQTPKHLITATGQRVTLRCSPRSGDLSVYWYQQSLDQGLQFLIQYYNGEERAKGNILERFSAQQFPDLHSELNLSSLELGDSALYFCASSVGVRGGTGELFFGEGSRLTVL.